The clone carrying this T cell receptor beta chain was counted once. Its antigen is currently unknown. This CDR3 has 15 amino acids. The germline CDR1 and CDR2 sequences are LNHNV and YYDKDF (reference sequence). After removal of 0 bases from V and 4 bases from J, the junction contained 3 bases not matched to a gene. Using immunoSEQ multiplex PCR, the repertoire was profiled, and TCRdb retains in-frame clones only, with some absent. The sample has 30,000 to 40,000 clones, 85% to 90% seen once. These data belong to a study of regulatory dendritic cells for organ transplantation. Findings of the study overall: Among resting subsets, memory CD8+ cells contained the most alloreactive clonotypes. Regulatory dendritic cells appeared to expand memory CD8+ clones less than mature ones.

This clonotype originated in a human donor in good health. Sequenced input: naive CD4+ T cells from blood. Subset specified: CD45RA+ naive T cells. The chain carries TRBV15 and TRBJ2-5; 9 bases fit TRBD1. In DNA, the CDR3 is TGTGCCACCAGCAGAGAGGACAGGGGACGAGAGACCCAGTACTTC. It translates to CATSREDRGRETQYF.